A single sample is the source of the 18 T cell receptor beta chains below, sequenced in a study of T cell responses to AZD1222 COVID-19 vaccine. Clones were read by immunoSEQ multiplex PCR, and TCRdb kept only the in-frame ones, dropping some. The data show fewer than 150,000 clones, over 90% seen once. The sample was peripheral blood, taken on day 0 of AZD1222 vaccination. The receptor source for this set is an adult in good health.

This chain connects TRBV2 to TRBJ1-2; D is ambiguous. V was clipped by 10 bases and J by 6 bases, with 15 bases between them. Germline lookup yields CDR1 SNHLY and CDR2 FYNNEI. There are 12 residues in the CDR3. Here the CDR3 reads CATQGPANGYTF. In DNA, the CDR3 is TGTGCCACCCAAGGCCCAGCCAATGGCTACACCTTC.

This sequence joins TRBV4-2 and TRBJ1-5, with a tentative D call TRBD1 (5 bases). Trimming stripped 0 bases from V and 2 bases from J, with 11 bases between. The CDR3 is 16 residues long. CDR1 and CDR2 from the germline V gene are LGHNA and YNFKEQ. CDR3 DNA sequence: TGTGCCAGCAGCCAAGAGCTAGGGGTGGGCAATCAGCCCCAGCATTTT. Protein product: CASSQELGVGNQPQHF.

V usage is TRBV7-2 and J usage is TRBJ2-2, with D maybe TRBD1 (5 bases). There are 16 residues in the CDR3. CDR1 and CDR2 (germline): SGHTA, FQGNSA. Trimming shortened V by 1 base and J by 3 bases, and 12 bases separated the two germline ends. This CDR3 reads CASSLVAGLDTGELFF. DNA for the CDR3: TGTGCCAGCAGCTTAGTGGCAGGGCTCGACACCGGGGAGCTGTTTTTT.

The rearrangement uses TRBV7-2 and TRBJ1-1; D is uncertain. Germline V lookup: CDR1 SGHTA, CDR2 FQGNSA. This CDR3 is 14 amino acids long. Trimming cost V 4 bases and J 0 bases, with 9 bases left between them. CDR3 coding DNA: TGTGCCAGCAGCTCGTTGTCCCTGAACACTGAAGCTTTCTTT. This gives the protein CASSSLSLNTEAFF.

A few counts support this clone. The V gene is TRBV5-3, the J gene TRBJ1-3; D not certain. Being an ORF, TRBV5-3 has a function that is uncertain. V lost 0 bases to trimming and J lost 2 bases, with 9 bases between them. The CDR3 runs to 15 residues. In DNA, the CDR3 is TGTGCCAGAAGCTTGGTCGAGGGTCCTGGAAACACCATATATTTT. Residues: CARSLVEGPGNTIYF.

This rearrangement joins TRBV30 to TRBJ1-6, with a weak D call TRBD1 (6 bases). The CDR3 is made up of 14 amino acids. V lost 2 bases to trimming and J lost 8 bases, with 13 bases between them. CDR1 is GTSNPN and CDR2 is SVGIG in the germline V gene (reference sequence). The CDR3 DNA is TGTGCCTGGAGTCCCGGGGGGGGCGATTCACCCCTCCACTTT. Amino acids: CAWSPGGGDSPLHF.

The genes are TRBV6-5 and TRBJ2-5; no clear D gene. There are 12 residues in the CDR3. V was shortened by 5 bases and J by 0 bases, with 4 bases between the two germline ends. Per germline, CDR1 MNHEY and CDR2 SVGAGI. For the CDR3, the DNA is TGTGCCAGCAGTCTCCACCAAGAGACCCAGTACTTC. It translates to CASSLHQETQYF.

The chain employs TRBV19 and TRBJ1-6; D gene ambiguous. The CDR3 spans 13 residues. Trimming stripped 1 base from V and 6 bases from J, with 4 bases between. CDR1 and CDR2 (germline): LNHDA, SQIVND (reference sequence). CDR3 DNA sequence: TGTGCCAGTAGTATAGCGGGTAATTCACCCCTCCACTTT. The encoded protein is CASSIAGNSPLHF.

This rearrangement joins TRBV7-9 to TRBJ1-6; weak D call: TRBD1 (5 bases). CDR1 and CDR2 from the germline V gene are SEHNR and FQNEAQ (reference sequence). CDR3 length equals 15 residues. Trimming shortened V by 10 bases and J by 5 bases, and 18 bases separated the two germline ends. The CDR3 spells CAIPTYPGHNSPLHF. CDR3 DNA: TGTGCCATTCCGACCTACCCGGGACATAATTCACCCCTCCACTTT.

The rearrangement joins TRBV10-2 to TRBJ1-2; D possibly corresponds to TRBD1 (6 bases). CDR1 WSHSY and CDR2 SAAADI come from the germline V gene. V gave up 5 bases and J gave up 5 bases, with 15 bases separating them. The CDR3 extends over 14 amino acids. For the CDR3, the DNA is TGCGCCAGCAGTCACAGGGAGTCTTCGTATGGCTACACCTTC. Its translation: CASSHRESSYGYTF.

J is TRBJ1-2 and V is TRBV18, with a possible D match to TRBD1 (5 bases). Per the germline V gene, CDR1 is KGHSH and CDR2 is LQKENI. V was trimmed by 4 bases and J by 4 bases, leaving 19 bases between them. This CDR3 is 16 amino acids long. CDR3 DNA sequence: TGTGCCAGCTCACAGGGGACCAGGCAGGGTGGCTATGGCTACACCTTC. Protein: CASSQGTRQGGYGYTF.

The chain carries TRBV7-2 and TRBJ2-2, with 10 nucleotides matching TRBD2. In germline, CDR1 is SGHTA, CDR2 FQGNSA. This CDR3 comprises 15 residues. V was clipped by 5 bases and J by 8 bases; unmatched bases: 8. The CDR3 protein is CASSGAGGLSGELFF. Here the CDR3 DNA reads TGTGCCAGCAGCGGAGCGGGGGGGCTCTCGGGGGAGCTGTTTTTT.

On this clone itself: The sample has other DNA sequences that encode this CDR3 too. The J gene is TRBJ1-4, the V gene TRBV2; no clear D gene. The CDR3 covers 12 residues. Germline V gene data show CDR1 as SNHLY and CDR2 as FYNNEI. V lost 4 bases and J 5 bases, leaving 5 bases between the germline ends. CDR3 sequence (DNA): TGTGCCAGCAGTGGACAAAATGAAAAACTGTTTTTT. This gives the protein CASSGQNEKLFF. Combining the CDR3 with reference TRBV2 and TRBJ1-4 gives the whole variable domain EPEVTQTPSHQVTQMGQEVILRCVPISNHLYFYWYRQILGQKVEFLVSFYNNEISEKSEIFDDQFSVERPDGSNFTLKIRSTKLEDSAMYFCASSGQNEKLFFGSGTQLSVL.

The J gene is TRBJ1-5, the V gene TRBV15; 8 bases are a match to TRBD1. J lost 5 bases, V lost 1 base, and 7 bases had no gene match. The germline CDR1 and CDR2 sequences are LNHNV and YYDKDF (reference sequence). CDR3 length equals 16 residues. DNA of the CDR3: TGTGCCACCAGCAGAGCCCGCGGACAGGGCTATCAGCCCCAGCATTTT. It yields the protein CATSRARGQGYQPQHF.

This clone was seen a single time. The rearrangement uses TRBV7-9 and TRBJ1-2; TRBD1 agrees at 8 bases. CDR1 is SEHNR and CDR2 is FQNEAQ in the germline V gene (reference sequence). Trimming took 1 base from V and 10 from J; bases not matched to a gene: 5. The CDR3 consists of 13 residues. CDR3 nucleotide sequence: TGTGCCAGCAGCTTAGGACGGGACAGGTACTACACCTTC. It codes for CASSLGRDRYYTF.

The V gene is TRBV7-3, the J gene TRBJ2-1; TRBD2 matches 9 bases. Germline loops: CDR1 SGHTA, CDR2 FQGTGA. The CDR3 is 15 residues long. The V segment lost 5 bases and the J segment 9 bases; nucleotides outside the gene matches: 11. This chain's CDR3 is CASSPQPLSGSEQFF. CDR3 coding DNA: TGTGCCAGCAGCCCCCAGCCCCTTAGCGGGAGTGAGCAGTTCTTC.

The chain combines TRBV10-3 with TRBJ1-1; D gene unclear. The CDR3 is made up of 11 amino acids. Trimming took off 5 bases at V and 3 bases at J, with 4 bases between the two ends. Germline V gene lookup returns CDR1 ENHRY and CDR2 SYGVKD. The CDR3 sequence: CAISRDTEAFF. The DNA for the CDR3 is TGTGCCATCAGTCGGGACACTGAAGCTTTCTTT.

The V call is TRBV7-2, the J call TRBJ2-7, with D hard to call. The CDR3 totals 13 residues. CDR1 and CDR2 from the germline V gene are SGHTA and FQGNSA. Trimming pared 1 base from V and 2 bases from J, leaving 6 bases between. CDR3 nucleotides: TGTGCCAGCAGCTTAGGATCCCCCTACGAGCAGTACTTC. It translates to CASSLGSPYEQYF. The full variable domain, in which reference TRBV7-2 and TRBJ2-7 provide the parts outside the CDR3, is GAGVSQSPSNKVTEKGKDVELRCDPISGHTALYWYRQSLGQGLEFLIYFQGNSAPDKSGLPSDRFSAERTGGSVSTLTIQRTQQEDSAVYLCASSLGSPYEQYFGPGTRLTVT.